A single sample is the source of the 3 T cell receptor beta chains below, sequenced in a study of T cell responses to AZD1222 COVID-19 vaccine. Sequencing used immunoSEQ multiplex PCR; TCRdb keeps in-frame clones, though not all of them. This sample yields about 150,000 clones, of which about 90% are seen a single time; about 5.3% belongs to the top ten. The sequences come from peripheral blood, collected on day 0 of AZD1222 vaccination. The origin of the receptors is an adult in good health.

A remark on this clone: One end of the junction is discordant with germline, which a read error may explain. V is TRBV12-3 or TRBV12-4 and J is TRBJ2-1, with a possible D match to TRBD2 (6 bases). The CDR3 consists of 13 residues. Written as DNA, the CDR3 is TGTGCCAGCAGTTTAGAAAGGCGGGGAGAGGAGGTCTTC. It codes for CASSLERRGEEVF.

The CDR3 region is CASSLVGEANYGYTF. In DNA, the CDR3 is TGTGCCAGCAGCTTAGTGGGAGAGGCTAACTATGGCTACACCTTC. The rearrangement links TRBV7-8 to TRBJ1-2; no clear D. CDR1 is SGHVS and CDR2 is FQNEAQ in the germline V gene. This CDR3 is 15 amino acids long. With 1 base removed from V and 0 bases from J, the gap between germline ends came to 9 bases.

The V and J genes are TRBV28 and TRBJ2-3, with D possibly being TRBD1 or TRBD2 (6 bases each). The CDR3 contains 15 residues. The ends were cut back, 6 bases at V and 0 bases at J, with 13 bases in the middle. Germline CDR1 is MDHEN and CDR2 is SYDVKM. CDR3 bases: TGTGCCAGCAGGGGCGGGACAACAAGCACAGATACGCAGTATTTT. Protein sequence: CASRGGTTSTDTQYF.